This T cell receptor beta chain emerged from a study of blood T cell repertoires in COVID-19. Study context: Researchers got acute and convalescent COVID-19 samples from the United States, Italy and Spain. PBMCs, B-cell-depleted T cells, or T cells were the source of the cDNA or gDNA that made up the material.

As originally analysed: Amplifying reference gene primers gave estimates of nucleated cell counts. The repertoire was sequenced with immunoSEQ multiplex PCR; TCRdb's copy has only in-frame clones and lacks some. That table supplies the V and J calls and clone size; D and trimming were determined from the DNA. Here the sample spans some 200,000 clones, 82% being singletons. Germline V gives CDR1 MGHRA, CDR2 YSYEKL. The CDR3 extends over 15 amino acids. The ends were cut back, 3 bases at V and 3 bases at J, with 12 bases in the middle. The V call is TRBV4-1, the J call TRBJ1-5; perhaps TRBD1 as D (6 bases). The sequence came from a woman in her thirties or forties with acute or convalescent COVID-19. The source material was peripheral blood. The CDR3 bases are TGCGCCAGCAGCCACTCTACAGGGCCCAATCAGCCCCAGCATTTT. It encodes CASSHSTGPNQPQHF.